Shown below are 5 T cell receptor beta chains from a single sample sequenced in a study of blood T cell repertoires in COVID-19. Assay: immunoSEQ multiplex PCR; the TCRdb copy retains only in-frame clones and omits some. The table has 200,000 to 300,000 clones, approximately 80% seen once. The source material was peripheral blood. The receptor set was obtained from a woman of 80 years or more with acute or convalescent COVID-19.

The rearrangement joins TRBV7-3 to TRBJ2-7; 12 positions agree with TRBD1. Germline loops: CDR1 SGHTA, CDR2 FQGTGA. Trimming took 4 bases from V and 3 from J; bases not matched to a gene: 7. This CDR3 spans 16 amino acids. CDR3 residues: CASSSYRDRGHYEQYF. CDR3 nucleotide sequence: TGTGCCAGCAGCTCGTACCGGGACAGGGGGCACTACGAGCAGTACTTC.

The chain employs TRBV7-8 and TRBJ2-3; TRBD2 matches at 10 bases. Unmatched junction bases numbered 6, after V lost 6 bases and J lost 0 bases. The CDR3 sequence is 16 residues long. Germline values: CDR1 SGHVS, CDR2 FQNEAQ. The DNA of the CDR3 is TGTGCCAGCAGACACAAGACTAGCGGGAGCACAGATACGCAGTATTTT. Translating it yields CASRHKTSGSTDTQYF.

This clone has a single count. The chain is built from TRBV7-6 and TRBJ1-1; no definite D call. The germline CDR1 and CDR2 sequences are SGHVS and FNYEAQ. V lost 2 bases and J 0 bases, leaving 10 bases between the germline ends. The CDR3 has 15 residues. CDR3 nucleotides: TGTGCCAGCAGCTTATTATCCGAGTTGAACACTGAAGCTTTCTTT. Translated: CASSLLSELNTEAFF.

This clone was seen more than once but under ten times. V and J are TRBV3-1 (or the pseudogene TRBV3-2) and TRBJ1-2; 8 bases match TRBD1. V lost 7 bases to trimming and J lost 8 bases; unmatched junction nucleotides: 9. This CDR3 is built from 13 residues. Germline lookup yields CDR1 LGHDT and CDR2 YNNKEL (reference sequence). CDR3 residues: CASTTGGTRGYTF. CDR3 nucleotide sequence: TGTGCCAGCACCACAGGGGGGACAAGGGGCTACACCTTC.

This chain connects TRBV6-2 or TRBV6-3 to TRBJ1-5; weak D call: TRBD1 (6 bases). This CDR3 spans 14 amino acids. Trimming removed 3 bases from V and 5 bases from J, with 11 bases in between. CDR1 is MNHEY, CDR2 SVGEGT, per germline. The CDR3 region has the DNA TGTGCCAGCAGTTATTTACAGGGACATCAGCCCCAGCATTTT. Translating it yields CASSYLQGHQPQHF.